This T cell receptor (beta chain) comes out of a study of CXCR3-negative and CXCR3-positive naive CD8 T cells. CDR3 length: 14 amino acids. The germline V gene has CDR1 SGHDT and CDR2 YYEEEE. Via 5' RACE with UMI labels, TRB cDNA libraries were prepared. After re-calling the 5' RACE reads, TCRdb lists one entry per CDR3 protein, DNA absent. In all, the sample yields 50,000 to 55,000 distinct CDR3 sequences. The sequence was obtained from a human donor in good health. Some clones in this sample may be carry-over from other donors' samples. The chain carries TRBV5-6 and TRBJ2-7; the D call of TRBD1 rests on TCRdb alone, since no DNA is present to check it. Sequences were obtained from naive CXCR3- CD8+ T cells from blood. As for subset: CD45RO-CCR7+CD27+CD95- naive CD8+ T cells lacking CXCR3 (TNR3-). The CDR3 is CASSPGFRSYEQYF.